Sequencing of this TCR beta chain was carried out in a study of T cells after posttransplantation cyclophosphamide. Germline loops: CDR1 SGHTA, CDR2 FQGNSA. V gave up 5 bases and J gave up 4 bases; unmatched junction bases: 13. This CDR3 is 16 amino acids long. With regard to this clone: What it binds is unknown.

The naive gate required viable CD3+CD4+ or CD3+CD8+ cells with CCR7+CD45RA+CD45RO-CD95-CD27+CD28+ phenotype. The protocol was immunoSEQ multiplex PCR, while the TCRdb copy is restricted to in-frame clones and leaves out a portion. The sample lists 11,000 or so clones; 95% were seen once. General study results and limits: TRB clonality was highly associated with recipient CMV seropositivity and reactivation. Tissue-infiltrating T cells from skin or gut overlapped little with blood T cells. Donor CD8+ memory clones often dominated recipient blood repertoires at later times.

Sequences were obtained from naive CD8+ T cells sorted from PBMCs. The sequence was obtained from a young man in good health and a related stem cell transplant donor. This rearrangement joins TRBV7-2 to TRBJ1-2, with TRBD1 matching over 7 bases. This chain's CDR3 is CASSPFGDSAFYGYTF. DNA of the CDR3: TGTGCCAGCAGCCCATTCGGGGACAGTGCTTTCTATGGCTACACCTTC.